This TCR beta chain is drawn from a study of T cells in Graves' hyperthyroidism and ophthalmopathy. Study information: Peripheral blood was collected at initial diagnosis, before any treatment. Notes on the study in general: Blood also held most thyroid clonotypes expanded beyond 0.001.

RNA transcripts provided the source from which TCR beta CDR3 regions were amplified. HTBI primers were used for first-round RT-PCR of the TCR CDR3. TCRdb re-called the multiplex PCR reads through MiXCR, storing one row per CDR3 protein. The sample includes fewer than 450,000 distinct CDR3 sequences, approximately 18% seen only once; the top ten take almost 35%. This clonotype was detected many times. Its antigen remains unidentified. The sequence was collected from a woman aged 25 to 39 with Graves' hyperthyroidism that later progressed to Graves' ophthalmopathy. Sequenced sample: blood.

CDR3 residues: CASSQEPQVAGNEQFF. In DNA, the CDR3 is TGTGCCAGCAGCCAAGAGCCTCAGGTAGCGGGCAATGAGCAGTTCTTC. The rearrangement joins TRBV3-1 to TRBJ2-1; 7 bases are a match to TRBD2. Germline V gives CDR1 LGHDT, CDR2 YNNKEL (reference sequence). The V segment lost 0 bases and the J segment 6 bases; nucleotides outside the gene matches: 8. The CDR3 loop spans 16 amino acids.